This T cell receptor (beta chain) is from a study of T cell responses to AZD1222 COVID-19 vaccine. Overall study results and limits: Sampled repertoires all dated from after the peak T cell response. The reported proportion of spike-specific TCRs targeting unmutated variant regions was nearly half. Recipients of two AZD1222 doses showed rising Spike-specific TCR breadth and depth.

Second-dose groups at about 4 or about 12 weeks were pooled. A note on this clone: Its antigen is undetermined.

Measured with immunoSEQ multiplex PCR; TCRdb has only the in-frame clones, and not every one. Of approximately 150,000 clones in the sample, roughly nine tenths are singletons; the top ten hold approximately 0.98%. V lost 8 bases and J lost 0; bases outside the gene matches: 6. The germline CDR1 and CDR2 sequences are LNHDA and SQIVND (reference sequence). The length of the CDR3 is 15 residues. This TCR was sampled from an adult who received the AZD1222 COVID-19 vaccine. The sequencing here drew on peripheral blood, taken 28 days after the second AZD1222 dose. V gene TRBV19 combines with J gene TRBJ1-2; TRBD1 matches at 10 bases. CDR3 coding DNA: TGTGCCAGTTCTCGGACAGGGGGTTCTAACTATGGCTACACCTTC. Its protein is CASSRTGGSNYGYTF.